This T cell receptor (beta chain) comes out of a study of Graves' ophthalmopathy and Graves' hyperthyroidism. Study overall: Blood was drawn at initial diagnosis, before any treatment.

The CDR3 runs 14 residues. Germline V gives CDR1 LNHNV, CDR2 YYDKDF (reference sequence). V lost 4 bases and J lost 10; bases outside the gene matches: 11. This clonotype is deemed medium-sized. Beta-chain TCR CDR3 regions were amplified from RNA transcripts. Second-round multiplex PCR followed a first-round RT-PCR using HTBI primers. MiXCR was run by TCRdb on the multiplex PCR reads, yielding one entry per CDR3 protein. The table lists about 14,000 distinct CDR3 sequences, 50% of them singletons. Active ophthalmopathy (CAS at least 3, NOSPECS at least 4), lasting under 3 months. The rearrangement uses TRBV15 and TRBJ1-1, with 8 bases fitting TRBD1. The source of this sequence is a woman aged 25 to 39 with Graves' ophthalmopathy. Sequencing was done on a sample of peripheral blood. CDR3 residues: CATSKGTGPGGAFF. The CDR3 DNA sequence: TGTGCCACCAGCAAAGGGACAGGTCCCGGAGGAGCTTTCTTT.